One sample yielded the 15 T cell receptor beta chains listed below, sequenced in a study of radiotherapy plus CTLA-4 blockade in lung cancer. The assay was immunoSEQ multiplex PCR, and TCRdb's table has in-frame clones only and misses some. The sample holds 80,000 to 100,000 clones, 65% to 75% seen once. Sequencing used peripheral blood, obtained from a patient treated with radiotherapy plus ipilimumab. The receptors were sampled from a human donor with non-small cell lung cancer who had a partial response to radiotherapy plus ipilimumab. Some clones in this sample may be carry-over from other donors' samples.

CDR3 protein: CASSHLRGQRNTEAFF. CDR3 in DNA: TGCGCCAGCAGCCACCTGAGGGGACAGCGGAACACTGAAGCTTTCTTT. The rearrangement uses TRBV4-3 and TRBJ1-1; 7 bases map to TRBD1. Losses at the gene ends were 3 bases for V and 1 base for J; bases not matched to a gene: 8. CDR3 size: 16 residues. CDR1 LGHNA and CDR2 YSLEER come from the germline V gene.

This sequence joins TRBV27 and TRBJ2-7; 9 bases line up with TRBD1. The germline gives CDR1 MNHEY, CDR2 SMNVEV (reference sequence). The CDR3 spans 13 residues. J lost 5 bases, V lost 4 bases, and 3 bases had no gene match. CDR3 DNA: TGTGCCAGCAGTTCCGGGACAGGGAACGAGCAGTACTTC. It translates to CASSSGTGNEQYF.

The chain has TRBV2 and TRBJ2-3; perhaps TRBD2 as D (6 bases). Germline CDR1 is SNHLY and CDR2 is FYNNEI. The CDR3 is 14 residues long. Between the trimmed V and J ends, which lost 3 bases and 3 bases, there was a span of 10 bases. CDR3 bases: TGTGCCAGCAGTGAGAGGAGGGGAACAGATACGCAGTATTTT. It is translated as CASSERRGTDTQYF.

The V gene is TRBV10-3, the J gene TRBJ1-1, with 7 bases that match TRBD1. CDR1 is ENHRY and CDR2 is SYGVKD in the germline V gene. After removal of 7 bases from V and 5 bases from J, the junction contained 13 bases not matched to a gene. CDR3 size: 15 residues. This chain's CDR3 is CAIKAAQGDGTEAFF. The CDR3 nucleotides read TGTGCCATCAAGGCGGCCCAGGGGGACGGGACTGAAGCTTTCTTT.

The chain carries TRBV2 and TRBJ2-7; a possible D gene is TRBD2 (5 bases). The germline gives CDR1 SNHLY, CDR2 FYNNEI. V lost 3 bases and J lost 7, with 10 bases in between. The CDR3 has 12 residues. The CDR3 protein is CASSEEAREQYF. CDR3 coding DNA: TGTGCCAGCAGTGAGGAGGCGAGGGAGCAGTACTTC.

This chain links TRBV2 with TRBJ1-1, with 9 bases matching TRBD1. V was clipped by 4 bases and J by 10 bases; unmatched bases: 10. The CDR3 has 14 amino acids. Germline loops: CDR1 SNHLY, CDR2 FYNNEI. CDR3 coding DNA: TGTGCCAGCAGTGGTATAGGACAGGGGCTGGGAGCTTTCTTT. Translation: CASSGIGQGLGAFF.

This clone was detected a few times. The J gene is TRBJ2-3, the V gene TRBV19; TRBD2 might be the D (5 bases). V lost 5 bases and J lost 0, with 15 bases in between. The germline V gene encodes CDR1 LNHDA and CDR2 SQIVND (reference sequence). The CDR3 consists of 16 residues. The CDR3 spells CASSPRRGYSTDTQYF. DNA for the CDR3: TGTGCCAGTAGTCCCCGTCGAGGGTATAGCACAGATACGCAGTATTTT.

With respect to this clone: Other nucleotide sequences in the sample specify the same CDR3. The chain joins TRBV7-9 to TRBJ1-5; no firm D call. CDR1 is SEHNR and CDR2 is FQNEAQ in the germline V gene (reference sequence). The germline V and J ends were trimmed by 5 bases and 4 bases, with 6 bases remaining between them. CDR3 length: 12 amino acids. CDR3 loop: CASSLPNQPQHF. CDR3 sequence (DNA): TGTGCCAGCAGCCTTCCGAATCAGCCCCAGCATTTT.

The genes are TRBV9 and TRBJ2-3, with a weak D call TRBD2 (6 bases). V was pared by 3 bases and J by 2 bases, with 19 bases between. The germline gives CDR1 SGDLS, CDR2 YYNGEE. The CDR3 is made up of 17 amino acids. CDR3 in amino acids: CASSAPADSGDTDTQYF. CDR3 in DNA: TGTGCCAGCAGCGCCCCCGCTGATAGCGGAGACACAGATACGCAGTATTTT.

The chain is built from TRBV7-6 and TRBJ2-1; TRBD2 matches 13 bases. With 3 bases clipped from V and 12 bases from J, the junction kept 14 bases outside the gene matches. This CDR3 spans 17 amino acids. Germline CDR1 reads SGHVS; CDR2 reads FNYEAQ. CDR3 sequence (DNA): TGTGCCAGCAGCTTGGGGCCCACTAGCGGGAGGGCCGAAGGGCAGTTCTTC. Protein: CASSLGPTSGRAEGQFF.

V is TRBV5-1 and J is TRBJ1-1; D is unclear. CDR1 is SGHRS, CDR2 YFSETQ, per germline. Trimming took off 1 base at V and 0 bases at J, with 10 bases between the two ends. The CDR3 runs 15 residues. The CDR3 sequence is CASSLRGELNTEAFF. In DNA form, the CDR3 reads TGCGCCAGCAGCTTGCGGGGAGAGCTGAACACTGAAGCTTTCTTT.

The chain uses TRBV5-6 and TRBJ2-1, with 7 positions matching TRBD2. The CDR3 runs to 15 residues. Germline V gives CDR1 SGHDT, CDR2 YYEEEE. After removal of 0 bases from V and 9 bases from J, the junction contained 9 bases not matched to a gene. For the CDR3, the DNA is TGTGCCAGCAGCTTGGGGAGCGGGATCTACGGTGAGCAGTTCTTC. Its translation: CASSLGSGIYGEQFF.

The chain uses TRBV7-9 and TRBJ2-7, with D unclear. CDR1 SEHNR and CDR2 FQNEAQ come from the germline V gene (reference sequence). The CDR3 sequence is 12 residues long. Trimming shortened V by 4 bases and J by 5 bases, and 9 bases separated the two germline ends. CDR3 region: CASSYDWDEQYF. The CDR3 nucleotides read TGTGCCAGCAGCTACGACTGGGACGAGCAGTACTTC.

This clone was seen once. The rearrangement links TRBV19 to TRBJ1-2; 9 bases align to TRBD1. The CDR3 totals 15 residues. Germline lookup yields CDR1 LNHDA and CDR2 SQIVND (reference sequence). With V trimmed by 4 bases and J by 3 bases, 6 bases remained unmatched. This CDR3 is CASSNHRQGDYGYTF. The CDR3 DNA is TGTGCCAGTAGTAACCATAGACAGGGGGACTATGGCTACACCTTC.

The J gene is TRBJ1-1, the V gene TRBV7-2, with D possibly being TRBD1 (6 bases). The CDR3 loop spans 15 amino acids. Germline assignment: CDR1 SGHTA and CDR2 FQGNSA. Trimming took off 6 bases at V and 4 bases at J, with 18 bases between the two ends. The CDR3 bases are TGTGCCAGCAGACTAGAGGGGGGGAGAGGCACTGAAGCTTTCTTT. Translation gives CASRLEGGRGTEAFF.